This is a list of T cell receptor beta chains from one sample in a study of blood T cells in healthy people across ages. TCRdb reprocessed the 5' RACE reads with MiXCR, giving one entry per CDR3 protein. The data show about 570,000 distinct CDR3 sequences, roughly 29% seen once. The sample comprised blood. The receptors were sampled from a woman between 65 and 79 years old in good health. The CDR3 runs from the conserved cysteine through the conserved F or W. The D gene is left open where the match is weak. Where a row states a size, it is once, few, many or the class of an expanded clone; other rows omit it.

V	D	size	J	CDR3	DNA
TRBV12-3/TRBV12-4	.	.	TRBJ1-1	CASSPQGTNTEAFF	TGTGCCAGCAGCCCCCAGGGGACGAACACTGAAGCTTTCTTT
TRBV2	.	few	TRBJ2-5	CASCRGGETQYF	TGTGCCAGCTGCAGGGGTGGCGAGACCCAGTACTTC
TRBV14	.	few	TRBJ2-3	CASSPGLHRGDTQYF	TGTGCCAGCAGCCCGGGACTCCACCGAGGAGATACGCAGTATTTT
TRBV29-1	.	.	TRBJ2-7	CSVRPGSGSYEQYF	TGCAGCGTGCGCCCGGGGAGCGGCTCCTACGAGCAGTACTTC
TRBV27	.	.	TRBJ1-3	CASKGLGRAGNTIYF	TGTGCCAGCAAGGGGTTAGGGAGGGCTGGAAACACCATATATTTT
TRBV18	.	.	TRBJ2-1	CASSLDRFNEQFF	TGTGCCAGCTCACTCGACAGGTTCAATGAGCAGTTCTTC
TRBV12-3/TRBV12-4	.	.	TRBJ2-7	CASLNRVGSGEQYF	TGTGCCAGCCTTAACAGGGTAGGAAGTGGCGAGCAGTACTTC
TRBV12-3/TRBV12-4	.	.	TRBJ2-4	CASSEPPHRATKNIQYF	TGTGCCAGCAGCGAACCGCCCCACAGGGCGACCAAAAACATTCAGTACTTC
TRBV2	.	few	TRBJ2-7	CASSHTGQYF	TGTGCCAGCAGTCACACGGGGCAGTACTTC
TRBV3-1	.	few	TRBJ1-2	CASSQEWGYTF	TGTGCCAGCAGCCAAGAGTGGGGCTACACCTTC
TRBV20-1	.	.	TRBJ1-2	CSADPYNYGYTF	TGCAGTGCCGACCCGTATAACTATGGCTACACCTTC
TRBV27	.	many	TRBJ2-1	CASSSSTGGTYNEQFF	.
TRBV27	TRBD2	.	TRBJ2-1	CASSSPLRAGGLNEQFF	TGTGCCAGCAGTTCACCCCTGAGAGCGGGGGGCCTCAATGAGCAGTTCTTC
TRBV5-5	.	many	TRBJ1-4	CASSFAATNEKLFF	TGTGCCAGCAGCTTCGCAGCAACTAATGAAAAACTGTTTTTT
TRBV10-3	TRBD2	few	TRBJ2-2	CAITEGGLASGELFF	TGTGCCATCACCGAAGGAGGACTAGCCTCCGGGGAGCTGTTTTTT
TRBV27	TRBD1	.	TRBJ1-6	CASSARDSYYNSPLHF	TGTGCCAGCAGTGCCCGGGACAGCTACTATAATTCACCCCTCCACTTT
TRBV5-1	TRBD2	few	TRBJ2-1	CASSPLAGGNYGEQFF	TGCGCCAGCAGCCCCCTAGCGGGGGGGAATTATGGTGAGCAGTTCTTC
TRBV4-2	.	few	TRBJ2-4	CASSQESLQGAKNIQYF	TGTGCCAGCAGCCAAGAAAGCCTCCAAGGAGCCAAAAACATTCAGTACTTC
TRBV5-1	TRBD2	few	TRBJ2-5	CASSSSGALLETQYF	TGCGCCAGCAGCTCAAGCGGGGCACTTTTGGAGACCCAGTACTTC
TRBV29-1	.	few	TRBJ1-2	CSVGTASYGYTF	TGCAGCGTTGGGACAGCTAGCTATGGCTACACCTTC
TRBV18	.	many	TRBJ2-5	CASSPGHGETQYF	TGTGCCAGCTCACCGGGCCACGGAGAGACCCAGTACTTC
TRBV5-1	.	few	TRBJ2-5	CASSLNGGLETQYF	TGCGCCAGCAGCTTGAATGGAGGCCTGGAGACCCAGTACTTC
TRBV30	.	few	TRBJ2-2	CAGGHAANTGELFF	TGTGCCGGCGGACACGCCGCGAACACCGGGGAGCTGTTTTTT
TRBV5-1	TRBD1	.	TRBJ1-4	CASSLHRDRNEKLFF	TGCGCCAGCAGCTTACACCGGGACAGAAATGAAAAACTGTTTTTT
TRBV6-2/TRBV6-3	TRBD2	few	TRBJ2-1	CASSPRLAGNNEQFF	TGTGCCAGCAGTCCTAGACTAGCGGGTAACAATGAGCAGTTCTTC
TRBV2	.	.	TRBJ1-6	CASSLSDSYNSPLHF	TGTGCCAGCAGCTTATCGGACAGCTATAATTCGCCCCTCCACTTT
TRBV25-1	.	few	TRBJ1-1	CASSDGYTEAFF	TGTGCCAGCAGTGACGGCTACACTGAAGCTTTCTTT
TRBV20-1	.	.	TRBJ1-4	CSASGSGGWEEKLFF	TGCAGTGCTAGCGGCTCGGGGGGATGGGAGGAAAAACTGTTTTTT
TRBV7-3	.	few	TRBJ2-3	CASSLTGTPADTQYF	TGTGCCAGCAGCTTAACTGGAACCCCGGCAGATACGCAGTATTTT
TRBV7-2	TRBD2	.	TRBJ2-1	CASRVAGGDNEQFF	TGTGCCAGCAGAGTAGCGGGGGGGGACAATGAGCAGTTCTTC
TRBV12-3/TRBV12-4	TRBD1	.	TRBJ2-3	CASSGWAQGARDTQYF	TGTGCCAGCAGTGGGTGGGCACAGGGGGCGAGAGATACGCAGTATTTT
TRBV7-2	.	many	TRBJ1-1	CASSLGPSANTEAFF	TGTGCCAGCAGCTTAGGGCCCTCTGCGAACACTGAAGCTTTCTTT
TRBV4-2	.	.	TRBJ1-5	CASSQGGKESNQPQHF	TGTGCCAGCAGCCAAGGGGGCAAGGAAAGCAATCAGCCCCAGCATTTT
TRBV7-7	.	.	TRBJ2-1	CASSIDRNNEQFF	TGTGCCAGCAGCATTGACAGGAACAATGAGCAGTTCTTC
TRBV3-1	TRBD2	.	TRBJ2-3	CASQTSENSDTQYF	TGTGCCAGCCAGACTAGCGAGAATTCAGATACGCAGTATTTT
TRBV6-5	TRBD1	.	TRBJ2-7	CASSRTGKTYEQYF	TGTGCCAGCAGTCGGACAGGGAAGACCTACGAGCAGTACTTC
TRBV6-2/TRBV6-3	TRBD2	few	TRBJ2-1	CASRAGAGGSYNEQFF	TGTGCCAGCAGGGCCGGAGCGGGGGGCAGCTACAATGAGCAGTTCTTC
TRBV27	.	.	TRBJ2-7	CASSPEGWLGNEQYF	TGTGCCAGCAGTCCCGAGGGATGGTTGGGGAACGAGCAGTACTTC
TRBV6-5	TRBD1	.	TRBJ1-1	CASRPDRGPEAFF	TGTGCCAGCAGACCCGACAGGGGGCCTGAAGCTTTCTTT
TRBV7-7	.	few	TRBJ2-5	CASSFSGNQETQYF	TGTGCTAGTAGCTTTTCGGGGAATCAAGAGACCCAGTACTTC
TRBV4-3	.	few	TRBJ2-5	CASSQDWGAETQYF	TGCGCCAGCAGCCAAGATTGGGGGGCAGAGACCCAGTACTTC
TRBV5-1	TRBD1	.	TRBJ1-2	CASSEGQMRYGYTF	TGCGCCAGCAGCGAGGGACAGATGCGCTATGGCTACACCTTC
TRBV7-2	.	few	TRBJ2-7	CASSLSAEGTYEQYF	TGTGCCAGCAGCTTATCGGCGGAGGGGACCTACGAGCAGTACTTC
TRBV7-9	TRBD1	.	TRBJ1-2	CASSLPEPRGNTF	TGTGCCAGCAGCCTCCCGGAGCCCAGGGGGAACACCTTC
TRBV6-5	.	.	TRBJ1-2	CASSFMGGVFTF	TGTGCCAGCAGTTTTATGGGGGGGGTGTTCACCTTC
TRBV5-1	.	.	TRBJ2-1	CASSLDGHSHNEQFF	TGCGCCAGCAGCTTGGACGGCCACTCCCACAATGAGCAGTTCTTC
TRBV24-1	.	.	TRBJ1-1	CATSVGWPGSEAFF	TGTGCCACCAGTGTGGGGTGGCCCGGATCGGAAGCTTTCTTT
TRBV10-3	.	few	TRBJ2-4	CAISTNDSPNIQYF	TGTGCCATCAGTACCAACGACAGCCCAAACATTCAGTACTTC
TRBV7-9	.	.	TRBJ2-5	CASSWTLETQYF	TGTGCCAGCAGCTGGACCTTGGAGACCCAGTACTTC
TRBV7-3	.	many	TRBJ2-1	CASSLSRAQGNEQFF	TGTGCCAGCAGCTTAAGCCGGGCACAGGGAAATGAGCAGTTCTTC
TRBV29-1	TRBD1	.	TRBJ2-3	CSVVPGQFTDTQYF	TGCAGCGTTGTTCCGGGACAGTTCACAGATACGCAGTATTTT
TRBV25-1	.	.	TRBJ2-7	CASSAATGRAYEQYF	TGTGCCAGCAGTGCAGCTACAGGACGGGCCTACGAGCAGTACTTC
TRBV30	.	few	TRBJ2-3	CAWSYVGGPADTQYF	TGTGCCTGGAGTTATGTGGGGGGGCCGGCGGATACGCAGTATTTT